The clone carrying this T cell receptor beta chain appeared a few times. No antigen is known for it. TCRdb ran MiXCR on the RT-PCR reads and lists one entry per CDR3 protein. The sample holds roughly 570,000 distinct CDR3 sequences, approximately 12% seen once. This specimen belongs to a study of response to subunit inactivated influenza vaccine. Study-level results: The authors offered the suggestion that each seasonal influenza vaccination recruits few new T cells.

Sequenced material: PBMCs from blood, taken about 40 days after vaccination. This receptor was taken from a middle-aged man who received an inactivated influenza vaccine.

The CDR3 loop reads CASSKGLAVQETQYF. In DNA form, the CDR3 reads TGTGCCAGCAGCAAGGGACTAGCGGTCCAAGAGACCCAGTACTTC. The chain is built from TRBV6-1 and TRBJ2-5; the match to TRBD2 covers 11 bases. Germline V gene lookup returns CDR1 MNHNS and CDR2 SASEGT. The CDR3 extends over 15 amino acids. With 6 bases clipped from V and 1 base from J, the junction kept 4 bases outside the gene matches.